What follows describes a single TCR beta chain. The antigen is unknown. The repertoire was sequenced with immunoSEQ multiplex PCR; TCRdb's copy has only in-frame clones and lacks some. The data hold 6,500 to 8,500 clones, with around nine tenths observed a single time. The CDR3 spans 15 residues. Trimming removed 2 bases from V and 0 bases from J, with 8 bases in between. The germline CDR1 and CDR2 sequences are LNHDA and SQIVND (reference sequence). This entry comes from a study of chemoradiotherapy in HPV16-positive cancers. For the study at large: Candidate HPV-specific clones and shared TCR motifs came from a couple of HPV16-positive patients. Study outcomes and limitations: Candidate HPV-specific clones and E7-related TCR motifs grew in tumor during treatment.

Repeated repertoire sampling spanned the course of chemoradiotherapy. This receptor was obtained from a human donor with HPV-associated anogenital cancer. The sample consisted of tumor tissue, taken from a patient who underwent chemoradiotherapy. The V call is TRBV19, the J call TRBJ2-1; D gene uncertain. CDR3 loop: CASSIRTSSYNEQFF. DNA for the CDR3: TGTGCCAGTAGTATAAGGACGAGCTCCTACAATGAGCAGTTCTTC. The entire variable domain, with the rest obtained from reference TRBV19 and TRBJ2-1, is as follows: DGGITQSPKYLFRKEGQNVTLSCEQNLNHDAMYWYRQDPGQGLRLIYYSQIVNDFQKGDIAEGYSVSREKKESFPLTVTSAQKNPTAFYLCASSIRTSSYNEQFFGPGTRLTVL.